This TCR beta chain was sequenced during a study of T cells after yellow fever vaccination. The table lists this clonotype with many counts. The antigen remains unidentified. 5'RACE template switching generated TCR cDNA, adding a universal primer site and UMIs. Via MiXCR, TCRdb re-called the 5' RACE reads, giving one row per CDR3 protein. The sample has tens of thousands of distinct CDR3 sequences, about 5% seen once. Whole-study findings and limits: The study re-detected most primary-vaccination clones after the booster (approximately 96% CD4, around 89% CD8). Though weaker, the secondary response peaked faster, on day 5 versus 15.

Per the germline V gene, CDR1 is SGHRS and CDR2 is YFSETQ. After removal of 2 bases from V and 3 bases from J, the junction contained 4 bases not matched to a gene. The CDR3 has 14 residues. The receptor comes from a young man who received the YFV17D yellow fever vaccine. The V and J genes are TRBV5-1 and TRBJ2-7; 8 bases are a match to TRBD1. Sequences were derived from CD8+ T cells sorted from PBMCs, sampled 10 days after the yellow fever booster vaccination. As DNA, the CDR3 is TGCGCCAGCAGCTTCCAGACAGGGGTCTACGAGCAGTACTTC. Amino acid sequence: CASSFQTGVYEQYF.